Below are 27 T cell receptor beta chains sequenced from a single sample in a study of PD-1 blockade in classical Hodgkin lymphoma. Only in-frame clones appear in the TCRdb table, and some are missing; sequencing was by immunoSEQ multiplex PCR. The sample records some 100,000 clones, more than 85% being singletons. Specified time point: cycle 4 day 1 (C4D1), after 5 to 7 weeks of nivolumab. Relapse was seen in all patients after autologous stem cell transplantation, and brentuximab vedotin exposure was variable. The sample here was peripheral blood mononuclear cells (PBMCs), taken before the fourth cycle of nivolumab. All receptors come from a human donor with classical Hodgkin lymphoma.

CDR3 region: CSVALPQGALGGYTF. CDR3 sequence (DNA): TGCAGCGTTGCCCTACCGCAGGGGGCGCTTGGCGGCTACACCTTC. The chain is built from TRBV29-1 and TRBJ1-2; 8 positions agree with TRBD1. The CDR3 contains 15 residues. Trimming cost V 4 bases and J 8 bases; bases outside gene matches: 15. Germline V gene lookup returns CDR1 SQVTM and CDR2 ANQGSEA.

The chain couples TRBV6-4 to TRBJ2-7; D may be TRBD2 (6 bases). Deletions cut 2 bases from V and 1 base from J, with 15 bases between. The CDR3 is 16 amino acids. CDR1 MRHNA and CDR2 SNTAGT come from the germline V gene. This chain's CDR3 is CASSDDGRGKSYEQYF. The CDR3 DNA sequence: TGTGCCAGCAGTGACGATGGACGCGGGAAGTCCTACGAGCAGTACTTC.

The rearrangement links TRBV30 to TRBJ1-1; the D is unclear. Germline-derived CDR1 and CDR2 are GTSNPN and SVGIG (reference sequence). Trimming removed 0 bases at V and 8 bases at J, with 7 bases between. There are 11 residues in the CDR3. This chain's CDR3 is CAWSVQPEAFF. DNA of the CDR3: TGTGCCTGGAGTGTACAACCCGAAGCTTTCTTT.

This clone is a singleton in its sample. This sequence joins TRBV11-2 and TRBJ2-7, with 10 bases lining up with TRBD1. The trim removed 4 bases at V and 3 bases at J, leaving 12 bases unmatched. The CDR3 sequence is 17 residues long. Germline values: CDR1 SGHAT, CDR2 FQNNGV. The CDR3 loop is CASSSHTDRGRIYEQYF. CDR3 sequence (DNA): TGTGCCAGCAGCTCTCACACCGACAGGGGGCGTATCTACGAGCAGTACTTC. Using reference TRBV11-2 and TRBJ2-7 for the parts outside the CDR3, the full variable domain is EAGVAQSPRYKIIEKRQSVAFWCNPISGHATLYWYQQILGQGPKLLIQFQNNGVVDDSQLPKDRFSAERLKGVDSTLKIQPAKLEDSAVYLCASSSHTDRGRIYEQYFGPGTRLTVT.

This CDR3 reads CASSNTGSFWNYEQYF. The DNA for the CDR3 is TGTGCCAGCAGTAACACAGGCTCCTTCTGGAATTACGAGCAGTACTTC. The chain uses TRBV2 and TRBJ2-7; weak D call: TRBD1 (5 bases). There are 16 residues in the CDR3. Trimming removed 5 bases at V and 4 bases at J, with 21 bases between. Germline CDR1 SNHLY, CDR2 FYNNEI.

The rearrangement uses TRBV5-1 and TRBJ1-1; 8 nucleotides match TRBD1. J gave up 5 bases and V 9 bases, and 12 bases lay outside the gene matches. The CDR3 consists of 14 residues. CDR1 SGHRS and CDR2 YFSETQ come from the germline V gene. Written as DNA, the CDR3 is TGCGCCACTCGCTTGCAGGGGGCGTCGACTGAAGCTTTCTTT. Translating gives CATRLQGASTEAFF.

This clone was picked up one time. V and J are TRBV4-1 and TRBJ2-7, with a weak D call TRBD2 (6 bases). The V gene's germline CDR1 is MGHRA and CDR2 YSYEKL. Between the trimmed V and J ends, which lost 1 base and 0 bases, there was a span of 10 bases. The CDR3 extends over 15 amino acids. CDR3 sequence: CASSQVPRDSYEQYF. CDR3 nucleotides: TGCGCCAGCAGCCAAGTCCCGCGGGACTCCTACGAGCAGTACTTC.

This clone occurred once. Mismatch with germline at one junction end may stem from a read error. The J gene is TRBJ1-5, the V gene TRBV6-5, with a possible D match to TRBD1 (5 bases). CDR3 size: 14 residues. Germline V lookup: CDR1 MNHEY, CDR2 SVGAGI. The CDR3 nucleotides read TGTGCCGGCAGTTACTCAGGGTTCAATCAGCCCCAGCATTTT. Translating gives CAGSYSGFNQPQHF.

This sequence joins TRBV25-1 and TRBJ1-1; D not certain. CDR3 length equals 14 residues. Between the trimmed V and J ends, which lost 1 base and 6 bases, there was a span of 12 bases. Germline CDR1 is MGHDK and CDR2 is SYGVNS. The CDR3 spells CASSEFEETAEAFF. The CDR3 bases are TGTGCCAGCAGTGAATTCGAGGAGACCGCTGAAGCTTTCTTT.

The CDR3 here is CASSSDRFEQYF. The CDR3 DNA sequence: TGTGCCAGCAGCTCGGACCGATTCGAGCAGTACTTC. This chain connects TRBV7-8 to TRBJ2-7; D gene ambiguous. Trimming left V 4 bases short and J 6 bases short, with 10 bases between. CDR3 length equals 12 residues. Germline V CDR1 and CDR2: SGHVS, FQNEAQ.

This clone has more than one count but fewer than ten. This chain links TRBV29-1 with TRBJ1-2; possible D gene TRBD1, 5 bases. The CDR3 spans 12 residues. Germline V gene data show CDR1 as SQVTM and CDR2 as ANQGSEA. The V end was cut by 8 bases, the J end by 7 bases, with 17 bases between. The CDR3 nucleotides read TGCAGCTTATGGGGACTTTCGGGTGGCTACACCTTC. Translated, it gives CSLWGLSGGYTF.

A remark on this clone: Compared with germline, one end of the junction differs, possibly owing to a read error. The V gene is TRBV7-9, the J gene TRBJ2-1, with 8 bases identical to TRBD1. CDR3 length: 17 residues. Per germline, CDR1 SEHNR and CDR2 FQNEAQ (reference sequence). The CDR3 is CASSLALGDRQYNEQFF. The CDR3 bases are TGTGCCAGCAGCCTAGCGTTAGGGGACAGGCAGTACAATGAGCAGTTCTTC.

The chain recombines TRBV7-9 with TRBJ1-3; 8 bases are a match to TRBD1. The CDR3 is made up of 17 amino acids. The trim removed 0 bases at V and 1 base at J, leaving 5 bases unmatched. Germline V gives CDR1 SEHNR, CDR2 FQNEAQ (reference sequence). CDR3 amino acids: CASSLALRQGSGNTIYF. DNA for the CDR3: TGTGCCAGCAGCTTAGCGTTAAGACAGGGGTCTGGAAACACCATATATTTT.

This clone was observed a few times. The genes are TRBV7-6 and TRBJ1-2, with TRBD1 identical over 8 bases. Germline values: CDR1 SGHVS, CDR2 FNYEAQ. V was pared by 2 bases and J by 4 bases, with 12 bases of the junction left unmatched. This CDR3 is built from 17 residues. The CDR3 loop reads CASSLSGWGQALYGYTF. The CDR3 coding sequence is TGTGCCAGCAGCTTATCTGGGTGGGGACAGGCCCTCTATGGCTACACCTTC.

The chain has TRBV7-2 and TRBJ2-1; no clear D. Germline V gene data show CDR1 as SGHTA and CDR2 as FQGNSA. This CDR3 contains 12 residues. Trimming pared 4 bases from V and 12 bases from J, leaving 13 bases between. The CDR3 is CASSYDLGLQFF. The DNA for the CDR3 is TGTGCCAGCAGCTACGACTTAGGGTTGCAGTTCTTC.

The chain is built from TRBV28 and TRBJ1-2; D perhaps matches TRBD1 (6 bases). Per germline, CDR1 MDHEN and CDR2 SYDVKM. Trimming removed 10 bases from V and 7 bases from J, with 16 bases in between. CDR3 length: 12 residues. CDR3 in amino acids: CATYGGGPGYTF. CDR3 sequence (DNA): TGTGCCACCTACGGTGGGGGGCCTGGCTACACCTTC.

V is TRBV11-2 and J is TRBJ2-7; 8 bases are a match to TRBD2. This CDR3 region has 14 residues. J was trimmed by 3 bases and V by 4 bases; bases with no gene match: 5. CDR1 is SGHAT, CDR2 FQNNGV, per germline. The CDR3 sequence is CASSSSGGDYEQYF. In DNA, the CDR3 is TGTGCCAGCAGCTCAAGCGGGGGAGACTACGAGCAGTACTTC.

The chain recombines TRBV11-2 with TRBJ1-2; D perhaps matches TRBD1 (5 bases). The CDR3 totals 12 residues. CDR1 and CDR2 from the germline V gene are SGHAT and FQNNGV. The V and J ends lost 4 bases and 8 bases respectively, with 11 bases between them. The CDR3 DNA reads as TGTGCCAGCAGCTCTCAGGGTTTGGGCTACACCTTC. This sequence encodes CASSSQGLGYTF.

The rearrangement links TRBV2 to TRBJ1-2, with a tentative D call TRBD1 (5 bases). The germline gives CDR1 SNHLY, CDR2 FYNNEI. The ends were cut back, 7 bases at V and 7 bases at J, with 13 bases in the middle. The CDR3 covers 12 residues. In DNA, the CDR3 is TGTGCCAGCAATTCAGGGATCGGTGGCTACACCTTC. Translated, it gives CASNSGIGGYTF.

This sequence joins TRBV7-9 and TRBJ1-4, with no clear D. This CDR3 has 15 amino acids. Trimming left V 2 bases short and J 5 bases short, with 12 bases between. Germline V gene sequence: CDR1 SEHNR, CDR2 FQNEAQ (reference sequence). CDR3 nucleotide sequence: TGTGCCAGCAGCTTACGGGGTATCGGGAATGAAAAACTGTTTTTT. It is translated as CASSLRGIGNEKLFF.

The V and J genes are TRBV11-2 and TRBJ1-3, with 7 bases identical to TRBD1. Germline V lookup: CDR1 SGHAT, CDR2 FQNNGV. The CDR3 is 17 residues long. V shed 4 bases and J 1 base; nucleotides not matched to a gene: 10. The CDR3 spells CASSSWTGGVSGNTIYF. In nucleotides, the CDR3 is TGTGCCAGCAGCTCATGGACAGGAGGGGTATCTGGAAACACCATATATTTT.

J is TRBJ2-1 and V is TRBV7-6; 10 nucleotides line up with TRBD2. The CDR3 is made up of 15 amino acids. Germline trimming cut 5 bases from V and 7 bases from J; bases unmatched to any gene: 8. CDR1 and CDR2 (germline): SGHVS, FNYEAQ. In nucleotides, the CDR3 is TGTGCCAGCAGCCCTAGACTAGCGGGTCCAAATGAGCAGTTCTTC. Translating it yields CASSPRLAGPNEQFF. Filled out from reference TRBV7-6 and TRBJ2-1, the complete variable domain reads GAGVSQSPRYKVTKRGQDVALRCDPISGHVSLYWYRQALGQGPEFLTYFNYEAQQDKSGLPNDRFSAERPEGSISTLTIQRTEQRDSAMYRCASSPRLAGPNEQFFGPGTRLTVL.

The rearrangement links TRBV21-1 to TRBJ1-1; TRBD1 was called by the table and not checked on the DNA. TRBV21-1 is flagged as a pseudogene. This CDR3 has 14 residues. This CDR3 is CASSKVRRNTEAFF. DNA of the CDR3: TGTGCCAGCAGCAAAGTCAGGCGGAACACTGAAGCTTTCTTT.

This chain connects TRBV6-1 to TRBJ2-1; possible D gene TRBD1, 6 bases. Per the germline V gene, CDR1 is MNHNS and CDR2 is SASEGT. V was clipped by 2 bases and J by 6 bases, with 14 bases between them. The length of the CDR3 is 15 residues. The CDR3 DNA follows: TGTGCCAGCAGTGAACCGGGACATCCTTCCAATGAGCAGTTCTTC. This encodes CASSEPGHPSNEQFF.

The chain recombines TRBV9 with TRBJ2-7; 10 bases match TRBD2. Germline assignment: CDR1 SGDLS and CDR2 YYNGEE. The trim removed 4 bases at V and 6 bases at J, leaving 7 bases unmatched. The CDR3 is 14 residues long. Here the CDR3 reads CASSPRTSGSEQYF. CDR3 bases: TGTGCCAGCAGCCCCCGGACTAGCGGAAGCGAGCAGTACTTC.

The chain recombines TRBV5-5 with TRBJ2-7; 7 positions match TRBD2. CDR1 and CDR2 from the germline V gene are SGHKS and YYEKEE (reference sequence). The CDR3 covers 13 residues. V shed 1 base and J 7 bases; nucleotides not matched to a gene: 5. CDR3 nucleotide sequence: TGTGCCAGCAGCTTGAGACTAGCTGGGGAGCAGTACTTC. Protein sequence: CASSLRLAGEQYF.

The chain employs TRBV5-1 and TRBJ2-6; D uncertain. The V and J ends lost 4 bases and 3 bases respectively, with 5 bases between them. In germline, CDR1 is SGHRS, CDR2 YFSETQ. The CDR3 is 13 amino acids. DNA for the CDR3: TGCGCCAGCAGCCCCGATGGGGCCAACGTCCTGACTTTC. Amino acids: CASSPDGANVLTF.